This paragraph covers one T cell receptor (beta chain) sequence. Its antigen is as yet unknown. Its ends do not fully match the called genes, so a read error is possible. The authors amplified TCR beta CDR3 by multiplex PCR with 32 V and 13 J primers. TCRdb fed the multiplex PCR reads into MiXCR, producing one record per CDR3 protein. The sample shows under 2,000 distinct CDR3 sequences, roughly 30% of them seen only once. This sample is drawn from a study of immune heterogeneity within non-small cell lung tumors. Study-wide findings and caveats: Although only moderate, the correlation of local T-cell clonality with local tumor mutational burden was significant (R around 0.37). High-frequency clones unique to single sites coexisted with identical dominant CDR3 beta clonotypes that recurred across tumor sites within a patient.

CDR1 is MNHEY, CDR2 SVGEGT, per germline. The CDR3 is 12 residues long. Bulk tumor gDNA, around 630 ng per sample, served as the TCR template. Collection of several biopsies per primary tumor, spaced far apart, took place during surgery. It was patients with untreated, newly diagnosed non-small cell lung cancer who underwent curative surgery. Study donors were patients with a new diagnosis of non-small cell lung cancer who underwent surgery with curative intent. The TCR was taken from a woman in her forties or fifties with non-small cell lung cancer. The chain couples TRBV6-2 or TRBV6-3 to TRBJ2-3; no definite D call. Material: lung tumor tissue. CDR3 sequence reads: CASSLVGDMQYF. CDR3 DNA sequence: TGTGCCAGCAGTCTCGTCGGAGATATGCAGTATTTT.